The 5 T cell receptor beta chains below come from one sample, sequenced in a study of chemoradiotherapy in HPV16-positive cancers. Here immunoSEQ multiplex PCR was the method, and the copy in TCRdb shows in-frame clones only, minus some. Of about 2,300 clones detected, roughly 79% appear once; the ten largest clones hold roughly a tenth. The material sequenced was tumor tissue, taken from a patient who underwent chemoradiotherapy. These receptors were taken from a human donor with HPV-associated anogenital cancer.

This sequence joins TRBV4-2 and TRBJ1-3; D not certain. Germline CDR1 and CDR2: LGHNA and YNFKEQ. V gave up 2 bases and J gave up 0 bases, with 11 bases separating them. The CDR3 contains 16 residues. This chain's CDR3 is CASSQLARPSGNTIYF. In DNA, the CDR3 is TGTGCCAGCAGCCAATTAGCACGCCCCTCTGGAAACACCATATATTTT.

The CDR3 DNA follows: TGTGCCAGCAGTGTCCTTTCCGGGACAGGGGTTCAGCCCCAGCATTTT. Its translation: CASSVLSGTGVQPQHF. The chain links TRBV6-1 to TRBJ1-5, with TRBD1 matching 10 bases. V was pared by 4 bases and J by 6 bases, with 9 bases of the junction left unmatched. CDR1 and CDR2 (germline): MNHNS, SASEGT. The CDR3 loop spans 16 amino acids.

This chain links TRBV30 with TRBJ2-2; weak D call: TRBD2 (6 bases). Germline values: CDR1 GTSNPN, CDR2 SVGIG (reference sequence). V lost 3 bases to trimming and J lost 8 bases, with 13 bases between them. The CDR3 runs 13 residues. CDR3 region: CAWSAEGKGELFF. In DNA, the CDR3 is TGTGCCTGGAGCGCGGAGGGGAAGGGGGAGCTGTTTTTT. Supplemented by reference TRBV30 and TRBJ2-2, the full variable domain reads SQTIHQWPATLVQPVGSPLSLECTVEGTSNPNLYWYRQAAGRGLQLLFYSVGIGQISSEVPQNLSASRPQDRQFILSSKKLLLSDSGFYLCAWSAEGKGELFFGEGSRLTVL.

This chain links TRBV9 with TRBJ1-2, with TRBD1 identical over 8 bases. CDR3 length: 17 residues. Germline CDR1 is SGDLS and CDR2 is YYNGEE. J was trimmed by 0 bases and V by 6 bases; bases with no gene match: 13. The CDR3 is CASTRDRGRGANYGYTF. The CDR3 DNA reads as TGTGCCAGCACCAGAGACAGGGGAAGGGGTGCTAACTATGGCTACACCTTC.

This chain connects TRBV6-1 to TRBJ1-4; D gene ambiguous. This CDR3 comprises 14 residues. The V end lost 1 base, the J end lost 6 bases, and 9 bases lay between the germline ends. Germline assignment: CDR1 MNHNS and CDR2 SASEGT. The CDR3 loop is CASSEGQRYEKLFF. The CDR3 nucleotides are TGTGCCAGCAGTGAAGGGCAGAGATATGAAAAACTGTTTTTT.